These 10 T cell receptor beta chains originate from one sample sequenced in a study of T cells after yellow fever vaccination. TCRdb processed the 5' RACE reads anew with MiXCR; each CDR3 protein has one entry. The table lists around 600,000 distinct CDR3 sequences, approximately 13% of them singletons. The source was PBMCs, collected on the day of the yellow fever booster vaccination. The receptors were sampled from a young man who received the YFV17D yellow fever vaccine.

This rearrangement joins TRBV7-3 to TRBJ1-1, with 8 bases fitting TRBD1. J lost 8 bases, V lost 5 bases, and 7 bases had no gene match. Germline-derived CDR1 and CDR2 are SGHTA and FQGTGA. CDR3 size: 13 residues. The CDR3 reads CASSGGQGMEAFF. DNA of the CDR3: TGTGCCAGCAGCGGAGGACAGGGTATGGAAGCTTTCTTT.

The rearrangement uses TRBV11-2 and TRBJ2-7, with a tentative D call TRBD1 (6 bases). Germline-derived CDR1 and CDR2 are SGHAT and FQNNGV. Trimming shortened V by 0 bases and J by 7 bases, and 13 bases separated the two germline ends. The CDR3 length is 14 residues. CDR3 region: CASSLDRGTNEQYF. The CDR3 nucleotides read TGTGCCAGCAGCTTAGATCGAGGGACAAATGAGCAGTACTTC.

The chain is built from TRBV4-3 and TRBJ2-7, with D perhaps matching TRBD2 (7 bases). V lost 0 bases and J 0 bases, leaving 18 bases between the germline ends. The CDR3 length is 18 residues. CDR1 is LGHNA, CDR2 YSLEER, per germline. The CDR3 DNA reads TGCGCCAGCAGCCAAGATCTAGGGGGGGCGGACTTCTCCTACGAGCAGTACTTC. Translation: CASSQDLGGADFSYEQYF.

This clonotype has a count of ten or more. This chain connects TRBV7-2 to TRBJ2-1, with 9 bases matching TRBD2. The length of the CDR3 is 15 residues. CDR1 is SGHTA and CDR2 is FQGNSA in the germline V gene. The V segment lost 4 bases and the J segment 0 bases; nucleotides outside the gene matches: 1. The CDR3 here is CASSSTSGSYNEQFF. CDR3 DNA sequence: TGTGCCAGCAGCTCGACTAGCGGCTCCTACAATGAGCAGTTCTTC.

This clonotype was counted a few times. The chain couples TRBV27 to TRBJ1-5, with 8 nucleotides matching TRBD1. J was trimmed by 7 bases and V by 7 bases; bases with no gene match: 9. The CDR3 has 14 residues. Looked up from germline, CDR1 is MNHEY and CDR2 is SMNVEV (reference sequence). The chain's CDR3 is CASKDSGGGQPQHF. The CDR3 nucleotides read TGTGCCAGCAAGGACTCAGGGGGCGGCCAGCCCCAGCATTTT.

The rearrangement links TRBV5-1 to TRBJ1-2; 9 bases align to TRBD1. The V gene's germline CDR1 is SGHRS and CDR2 YFSETQ. Trimming took 8 bases from V and 5 from J; bases not matched to a gene: 10. The CDR3 covers 14 residues. The CDR3: CASRPGQGVYGYTF. The CDR3 coding sequence is TGCGCCAGTAGACCGGGACAGGGAGTATATGGCTACACCTTC.

The V gene is TRBV5-1, the J gene TRBJ2-6; possible D gene TRBD1, 5 bases. Trimming took 2 bases from V and 0 from J, leaving 15 bases between them. Germline CDR1 reads SGHRS; CDR2 reads YFSETQ. This CDR3 region has 18 residues. For the CDR3, the DNA is TGCGCCAGCAGCTTTTGGAAAACAGACAGCTCTGGGGCCAACGTCCTGACTTTC. It codes for CASSFWKTDSSGANVLTF. The variable domain in full, completed from reference TRBV5-1 and TRBJ2-6, reads KAGVTQTPRYLIKTRGQQVTLSCSPISGHRSVSWYQQTPGQGLQFLFEYFSETQRNKGNFPGRFSGRQFSNSRSEMNVSTLELGDSALYLCASSFWKTDSSGANVLTFGAGSRLTVL.

This clonotype was picked up a small number of times. The chain has TRBV7-9 and TRBJ2-7; D gene uncertain. Germline CDR1 and CDR2: SEHNR and FQNEAQ (reference sequence). The length of the CDR3 is 13 residues. Trimming took 8 bases from V and 2 from J, leaving 13 bases between them. CDR3 nucleotide sequence: TGTGCCAGCGAGACTCGGGCGCCCTACGAGCAGTACTTC. It encodes CASETRAPYEQYF.

On this clonotype itself: The CDR3 end shows no conserved phenylalanine or tryptophan, and so a read error is likely. The V call is TRBV20-1, the J call TRBJ2-3; D uncertain. Between the trimmed V and J ends, which lost 3 bases and 0 bases, there was a span of 10 bases. The CDR3 extends over 14 amino acids. Germline V CDR1 and CDR2: DFQATT, SNEGSKA (reference sequence). CDR3 bases: TGCAGTGCTAGTCAGGTCCCTAGCACAGATACGCAGTATCTT. This gives the protein CSASQVPSTDTQYL.

This clonotype was recorded a few times. The rearrangement links TRBV4-1 to TRBJ2-3; perhaps TRBD1 as D (8 bases). Germline V gene lookup returns CDR1 MGHRA and CDR2 YSYEKL. V lost 0 bases and J lost 4, with 17 bases in between. This CDR3 region has 17 residues. CDR3 loop: CASSQEPRGLAADTQYF. CDR3 DNA sequence: TGCGCCAGCAGCCAAGAGCCCAGGGGGCTAGCGGCAGATACGCAGTATTTT.